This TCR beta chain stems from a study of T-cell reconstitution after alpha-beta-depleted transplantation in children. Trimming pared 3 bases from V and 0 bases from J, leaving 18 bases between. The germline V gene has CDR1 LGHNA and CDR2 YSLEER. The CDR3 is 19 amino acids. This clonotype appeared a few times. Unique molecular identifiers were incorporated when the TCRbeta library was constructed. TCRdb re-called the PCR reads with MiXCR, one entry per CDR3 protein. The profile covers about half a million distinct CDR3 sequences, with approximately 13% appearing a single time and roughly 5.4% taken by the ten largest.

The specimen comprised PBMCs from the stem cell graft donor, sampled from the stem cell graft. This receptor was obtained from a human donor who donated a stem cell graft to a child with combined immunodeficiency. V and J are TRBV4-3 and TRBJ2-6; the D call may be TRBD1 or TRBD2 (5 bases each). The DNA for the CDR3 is TGCGCCAGCAGCCACAAGCTGGGACCGACCTACTCTGGGGCCAACGTCCTGACTTTC. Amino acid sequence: CASSHKLGPTYSGANVLTF.